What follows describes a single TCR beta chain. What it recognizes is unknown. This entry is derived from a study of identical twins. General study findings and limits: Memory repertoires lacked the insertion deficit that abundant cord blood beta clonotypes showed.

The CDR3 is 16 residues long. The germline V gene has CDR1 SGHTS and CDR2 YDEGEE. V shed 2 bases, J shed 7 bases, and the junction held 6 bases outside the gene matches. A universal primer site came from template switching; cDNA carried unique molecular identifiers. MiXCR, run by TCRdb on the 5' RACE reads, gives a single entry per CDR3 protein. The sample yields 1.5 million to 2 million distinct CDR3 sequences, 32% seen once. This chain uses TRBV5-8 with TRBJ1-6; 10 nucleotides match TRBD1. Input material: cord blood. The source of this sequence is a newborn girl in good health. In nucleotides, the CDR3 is TGTGCCAGCAGCTTTTGGAGGGGACAGGGGAATTCACCCCTCCACTTT. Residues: CASSFWRGQGNSPLHF.